This T cell receptor beta chain originates from a study of molecular identifiers for immune sequencing clone quantification. Germline lookup yields CDR1 MNHEY and CDR2 SMNVEV (reference sequence). V lost 2 bases and J lost 8, with 13 bases in between. The CDR3 loop spans 14 amino acids. TCRdb redid the calling of the PCR reads with MiXCR, one entry per CDR3 protein. The table includes more than 250,000 distinct CDR3 sequences, 20% to 25% detected once. This clonotype was found many times. Input material: naive CD8+ T cells from blood, with Jurkat cell RNA spiked in. Subset defined: FACS-sorted CD8+CD4-CCR7+CD45RA+ naive T cells. The chain is built from TRBV27 and TRBJ2-1; D may match TRBD1 or TRBD2 (5 bases each). The TCR was taken from a human donor in good health. Some libraries in this study had Jurkat cell RNA spiked in. DNA of the CDR3: TGTGCCAGCAGTTTACATGGGGCCGGGGATGAGCAGTTCTTC. This gives the protein CASSLHGAGDEQFF.